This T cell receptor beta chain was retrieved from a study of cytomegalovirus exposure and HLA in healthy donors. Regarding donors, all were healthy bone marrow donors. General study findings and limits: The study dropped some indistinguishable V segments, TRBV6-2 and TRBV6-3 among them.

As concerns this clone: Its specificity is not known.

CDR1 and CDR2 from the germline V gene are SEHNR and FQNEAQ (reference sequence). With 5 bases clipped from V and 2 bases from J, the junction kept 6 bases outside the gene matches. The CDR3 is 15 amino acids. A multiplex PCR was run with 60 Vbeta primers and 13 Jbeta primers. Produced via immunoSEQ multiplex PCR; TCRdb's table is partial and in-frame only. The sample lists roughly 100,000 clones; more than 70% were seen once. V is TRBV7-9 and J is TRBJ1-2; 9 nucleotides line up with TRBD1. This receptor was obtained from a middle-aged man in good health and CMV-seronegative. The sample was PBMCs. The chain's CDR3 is CASSLSGTGNYGYTF. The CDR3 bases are TGTGCCAGCAGCCTTTCCGGGACAGGGAACTATGGCTACACCTTC.